The rows below give T cell receptor beta chains drawn from one sample of a study of blood T cell repertoires in COVID-19. The repertoire was sequenced with immunoSEQ multiplex PCR; TCRdb's copy has only in-frame clones and lacks some. This table holds about 50,000 clones, over 70% found once. Material for sequencing was peripheral blood. These receptors were taken from a human donor with active COVID-19. The donor label of this sample is uncertain. The CDR3 runs from the conserved cysteine through the conserved F or W. The D gene is left open where the match is weak. Rows may omit the clone size; those that give it use once, few, many or a size class.

v_call: TRBV4-3
j_call: TRBJ2-1
clone_size: .
d_call: TRBD2
cdr3_nt: TGCGCCAGCAGCCAAGGGGCGGGGGGACCGTCCTCCTACAATGAGCAGTTCTTC
cdr3_aa: CASSQGAGGPSSYNEQFF

v_call: TRBV27
j_call: TRBJ1-5
clone_size: .
d_call: TRBD1
cdr3_nt: TGTGCCAGCAGTTTTTCCGGACAGGGGGCACAGCCCCAGCATTTT
cdr3_aa: CASSFSGQGAQPQHF

v_call: TRBV2
j_call: TRBJ1-3
clone_size: .
d_call: .
cdr3_nt: TGTGCCAGCAGTGGTCTCGGGACACGCTCTGGAAACACCATATATTTT
cdr3_aa: CASSGLGTRSGNTIYF

v_call: TRBV2
j_call: TRBJ1-3
clone_size: once
d_call: .
cdr3_nt: TGTGCCAGCAACCGGGGCTCTGGAAACACCATATATTTT
cdr3_aa: CASNRGSGNTIYF

v_call: TRBV29-1
j_call: TRBJ2-7
clone_size: .
d_call: TRBD1
cdr3_nt: TGCAGCGTCGGAAGGGGGCGGCAAGAGCAGTACTTC
cdr3_aa: CSVGRGRQEQYF

v_call: TRBV12-3/TRBV12-4
j_call: TRBJ2-2
clone_size: .
d_call: .
cdr3_nt: TGTGCCAGCAGCCAACAGACCGCCGGGGAGCTGTTTTTT
cdr3_aa: CASSQQTAGELFF

v_call: TRBV7-8
j_call: TRBJ1-6
clone_size: .
d_call: TRBD1
cdr3_nt: TGTGCCAGCAGCTCCCTAGACAGGGGCTCGAATTCACCCCTCCACTTT
cdr3_aa: CASSSLDRGSNSPLHF

v_call: TRBV11-2
j_call: TRBJ2-2
clone_size: .
d_call: TRBD2
cdr3_nt: TGTGCCAGCAGCTTAGTGTTGGGGGGGACGAACACCGGGGAGCTGTTTTTT
cdr3_aa: CASSLVLGGTNTGELFF

v_call: TRBV11-2
j_call: TRBJ1-1
clone_size: .
d_call: .
cdr3_nt: TGTGCCAGCAGCTTAGGAATACAGCTGAACACTGAAGCTTTCTTT
cdr3_aa: CASSLGIQLNTEAFF

v_call: TRBV2
j_call: TRBJ2-1
clone_size: .
d_call: .
cdr3_nt: TGTGCCAGCAGTATACCGGATGAGCAGTTCTTC
cdr3_aa: CASSIPDEQFF

v_call: TRBV30
j_call: TRBJ2-4
clone_size: .
d_call: TRBD2
cdr3_nt: TGTGCCTGGAGACTGGGCGGGGGGGCCGAGGACATTCAGTACTTC
cdr3_aa: CAWRLGGGAEDIQYF

v_call: TRBV11-2
j_call: TRBJ1-5
clone_size: .
d_call: TRBD1
cdr3_nt: TGTGCCAGCAGCTTGGGCAGGGGGCAACAGCCCCAGCATTTT
cdr3_aa: CASSLGRGQQPQHF

v_call: TRBV6-2/TRBV6-3
j_call: TRBJ2-3
clone_size: once
d_call: TRBD2
cdr3_nt: TGTGCCAGCAGTGCGAGACTAGCGGGAGAGAAGGATACGCAGTATTTT
cdr3_aa: CASSARLAGEKDTQYF

v_call: TRBV24-1
j_call: TRBJ2-2
clone_size: .
d_call: .
cdr3_nt: TGTGCCACCAGGAGAAGCACCGGGGAGCTGTTTTTT
cdr3_aa: CATRRSTGELFF

v_call: TRBV7-9
j_call: TRBJ1-2
clone_size: once
d_call: TRBD1
cdr3_nt: TGTGCCAGCAGCTACAGGGGTAGCAACTATGGCTACACCTTC
cdr3_aa: CASSYRGSNYGYTF

v_call: TRBV3-1/TRBV3-2
j_call: TRBJ2-7
clone_size: .
d_call: .
cdr3_nt: TGTGCCAGCAGCCAAGGATCTGGCGGGGACTCCTACGAGCAGTACTTC
cdr3_aa: CASSQGSGGDSYEQYF

v_call: TRBV6-1
j_call: TRBJ2-5
clone_size: .
d_call: TRBD1
cdr3_nt: TGTGCCAGCAGTGAAGTGGTGCTTGGGGACAGGGGCGTACAAGAGACCCAGTACTTC
cdr3_aa: CASSEVVLGDRGVQETQYF

v_call: TRBV2
j_call: TRBJ1-1
clone_size: .
d_call: .
cdr3_nt: TGTGCCACCTCAGAGGCGGAGATTGAAGCTTTCTTT
cdr3_aa: CATSEAEIEAFF

v_call: TRBV11-2
j_call: TRBJ2-7
clone_size: .
d_call: .
cdr3_nt: TGTGCCAGCAGCTTAGCAGGGGCGAGCACCTACGAGCAGTACTTC
cdr3_aa: CASSLAGASTYEQYF

v_call: TRBV30
j_call: TRBJ1-1
clone_size: .
d_call: .
cdr3_nt: TGTGCCTGGACCGGGAGGAACACTGAAGCTTTCTTT
cdr3_aa: CAWTGRNTEAFF

v_call: TRBV14
j_call: TRBJ2-7
clone_size: .
d_call: .
cdr3_nt: TGTGCCAGCAGCCAGATCCCCGGGGTCTACGAGCAGTACTTC
cdr3_aa: CASSQIPGVYEQYF

v_call: TRBV18
j_call: TRBJ2-7
clone_size: .
d_call: .
cdr3_nt: TGTGCCAGCTCAGCGACTCAGGGGGGTACTTCCTACGAGCAGTACTTC
cdr3_aa: CASSATQGGTSYEQYF

v_call: TRBV30
j_call: TRBJ1-2
clone_size: once
d_call: .
cdr3_nt: TGTGCCTGGAGTGTTTTCCCCCGTAACTATGGCTACACCTTC
cdr3_aa: CAWSVFPRNYGYTF

v_call: TRBV3-1/TRBV3-2
j_call: TRBJ1-6
clone_size: .
d_call: .
cdr3_nt: TGTGCCAGCAGCCAAACGCGGTCGGTTAATAATTCACCCCTCCACTTT
cdr3_aa: CASSQTRSVNNSPLHF

v_call: TRBV14
j_call: TRBJ2-7
clone_size: .
d_call: .
cdr3_nt: TGTGCCAGCAGCCAGCTTCTAGCGAACGAGCAGTACTTC
cdr3_aa: CASSQLLANEQYF

v_call: TRBV4-2
j_call: TRBJ1-3
clone_size: .
d_call: .
cdr3_nt: TGTGCCAGCAGCCAACCCGGACAGAACTCTGGAAACACCATATATTTT
cdr3_aa: CASSQPGQNSGNTIYF

v_call: TRBV7-9
j_call: TRBJ2-7
clone_size: .
d_call: TRBD1
cdr3_nt: TGTGCCAGCAGCCCCCGGGACAGGGTCTTCGAGCAGTACTTC
cdr3_aa: CASSPRDRVFEQYF

v_call: TRBV6-5
j_call: TRBJ2-7
clone_size: .
d_call: .
cdr3_nt: TGTGCCAGCACGATGGGGCTAGTGTACGAGCAGTACTTC
cdr3_aa: CASTMGLVYEQYF

v_call: TRBV3-1/TRBV3-2
j_call: TRBJ1-2
clone_size: .
d_call: .
cdr3_nt: TGTGCCAGCAGCCAAGGAACAGGGTGGGGTGGTGGCTACACCTTC
cdr3_aa: CASSQGTGWGGGYTF

v_call: TRBV18
j_call: TRBJ2-1
clone_size: .
d_call: TRBD2
cdr3_nt: TGTGCCAGCTCATATAGCGGGAGTACGGATGAGCAGTTCTTC
cdr3_aa: CASSYSGSTDEQFF

v_call: TRBV11-3
j_call: TRBJ2-7
clone_size: .
d_call: .
cdr3_nt: TGTGCCAGCAGCTTAGACGACAGGAAAGCGTCCTACGAGCAGTACTTC
cdr3_aa: CASSLDDRKASYEQYF

v_call: TRBV2
j_call: TRBJ2-1
clone_size: .
d_call: TRBD2
cdr3_nt: TGTGCCAGCTCACGGGGGGTCTCCTACAATGAGCAGTTCTTC
cdr3_aa: CASSRGVSYNEQFF

v_call: TRBV30
j_call: TRBJ1-3
clone_size: .
d_call: .
cdr3_nt: TGTGCCTGGAGTGTAACGGGCAGGGATACTCTTTTTTCTGGAAACACCATATATTTT
cdr3_aa: CAWSVTGRDTLFSGNTIYF

v_call: TRBV21-1
j_call: TRBJ2-5
clone_size: .
d_call: .
cdr3_nt: TGTGCCCGAATATGGACCTTCCGCGGGGAGACCCAGTACTTC
cdr3_aa: CARIWTFRGETQYF

v_call: TRBV2
j_call: TRBJ1-5
clone_size: .
d_call: TRBD1
cdr3_nt: TGTGCCAGCAGAACAGGGGGCAATCAGCCCCAGCATTTT
cdr3_aa: CASRTGGNQPQHF

v_call: TRBV19
j_call: TRBJ2-3
clone_size: .
d_call: .
cdr3_nt: TGTGCCAGTAGTATAGGAGCGGCAGATGGCACAGATACGCAGTATTTT
cdr3_aa: CASSIGAADGTDTQYF

v_call: TRBV10-3
j_call: TRBJ1-2
clone_size: .
d_call: TRBD1
cdr3_nt: TGTGCCATCAGTGAGGGGACAGGTCTCAACTATGGCTACACCTTC
cdr3_aa: CAISEGTGLNYGYTF

v_call: TRBV29-1
j_call: TRBJ1-3
clone_size: .
d_call: .
cdr3_nt: TGCAGCGTTGAGGCGGGCGGCAGCACCATATATTTT
cdr3_aa: CSVEAGGSTIYF